This T cell receptor (beta chain) comes out of a study of blood T cell repertoires in COVID-19. The data were produced by immunoSEQ multiplex PCR, yet TCRdb's version contains in-frame clones alone and is incomplete. The sample includes about 99,000 clones, over 75% of them seen just once. This CDR3 has 16 amino acids. CDR1 is SGHVS and CDR2 is FNYEAQ in the germline V gene. V shed 6 bases, J shed 1 base, and the junction held 6 bases outside the gene matches. The sample consisted of peripheral blood. This clonotype originated in a human donor in a cohort sampled during active or convalescent COVID-19. The J gene is TRBJ2-6, the V gene TRBV7-6, with TRBD1 matching 7 bases. CDR3: CASRSGQTSGANVLTF. The DNA of the CDR3 is TGTGCCAGCAGGTCGGGACAGACTTCTGGGGCCAACGTCCTGACTTTC.